The clone carrying this T cell receptor (beta chain) was found a few times. Its antigen is not known. Constant-segment primers and 5'RACE yielded cDNA libraries for TCR alpha and TCR beta, each carrying sample barcodes and UMIs. TCRdb independently ran MiXCR on the 5' RACE reads; one entry per CDR3 protein. In the table there are roughly 310,000 distinct CDR3 sequences, approximately 15% of which are singletons. Trimming left V 6 bases short and J 4 bases short, with 30 bases between. Per germline, CDR1 DFQATT and CDR2 SNEGSKA (reference sequence). The CDR3 is made up of 18 amino acids. These data belong to a study of T-cell memory formation after mild COVID-19. In the study overall: For the most part, TCR clusters were specific to one donor.

The study's findings and limits: Whereas later expanders leaned CD4+, clones contracting day 15 to 85 showed a balanced CD4/CD8 makeup. Within pre-infection memory, some responding clones were found, suggesting cross-reactive memory joined.

The sequence came from a man aged 18-30 years who had mild COVID-19 (a few samples of this study predate the infection). Cell type and time point are not known. Sequencing was done on a sample of PBMCs or a T cell subset sorted from them (not recorded which). V is TRBV20-1 and J is TRBJ1-2, with D possibly being TRBD1 (6 bases). CDR3 coding DNA: TGCAGTGCCGACAGTATCGGGACATCAACCCCTCTAATCTATGGCTACACCTTC. This gives the protein CSADSIGTSTPLIYGYTF.